The 18 T cell receptor beta chains presented below share a single source sample, sequenced in a study of CD8+ T cells in alopecia areata. RNA extraction was followed by reverse transcription into cDNA, which acted as the sequencing template. TCRdb's copy holds only in-frame clones and misses some; the assay was immunoSEQ multiplex PCR. This sample carries over 200,000 clones, 64% of them seen once, and the ten largest clones take around 4%. The treatment denotes: oral pan-JAK inhibitor, 5-10 mg twice daily. Sequenced here: CD4+ T cells sorted from blood, sampled at week 4, from a patient treated with tofacitinib. These receptors all come from a human donor with alopecia areata.

This clone has a handful of counts. Other DNA sequences within the sample encode an identical CDR3. This chain uses TRBV29-1 with TRBJ2-3; D perhaps matches TRBD2 (5 bases). The V end lost 3 bases, the J end lost 2 bases, and 9 bases lay between the germline ends. The CDR3 loop spans 13 amino acids. The germline V gene has CDR1 SQVTM and CDR2 ANQGSEA. The CDR3 DNA follows: TGCAGCGTTGATGAGGGTTACACAGATACGCAGTATTTT. Protein: CSVDEGYTDTQYF.

This chain joins TRBV10-3 and TRBJ2-5; 7 nucleotides match TRBD2. Germline loops: CDR1 ENHRY, CDR2 SYGVKD. The CDR3 covers 16 residues. J gave up 1 base and V 3 bases, and 8 bases lay outside the gene matches. The CDR3 region has the DNA TGTGCCATCAGTGACGGAGATAGCGGGCGCCAAGAGACCCAGTACTTC. This sequence encodes CAISDGDSGRQETQYF.

V gene TRBV18 combines with J gene TRBJ1-5; TRBD1 aligns across 7 bases. Germline V lookup: CDR1 KGHSH, CDR2 LQKENI. This CDR3 has 14 residues. The ends lost 3 bases at V and 7 bases at J; junction bases unmatched: 6. CDR3 nucleotide sequence: TGTGCCAGCTCACCCGGGGACAGCGGGCAGCCCCAGCATTTT. As protein: CASSPGDSGQPQHF.

V usage is TRBV5-6 and J usage is TRBJ2-7; possible D gene TRBD2, 6 bases. CDR3 length equals 12 residues. The V end was cut by 4 bases, the J end by 6 bases, with 11 bases between. Germline-derived CDR1 and CDR2 are SGHDT and YYEEEE. CDR3 protein: CASSRRAIEQYF. The CDR3 DNA reads as TGTGCCAGCAGCAGGAGGGCCATCGAGCAGTACTTC.

The J gene is TRBJ1-1, the V gene TRBV29-1; D gene uncertain. Germline values: CDR1 SQVTM, CDR2 ANQGSEA. There are 10 residues in the CDR3. V lost 5 bases to trimming and J lost 7 bases, with 8 bases between them. This chain's CDR3 is CSVRANEAFF. For the CDR3, the DNA is TGCAGCGTTCGGGCGAATGAAGCTTTCTTT. The full variable domain, in which reference TRBV29-1 and TRBJ1-1 provide the parts outside the CDR3, is SAVISQKPSRDICQRGTSLTIQCQVDSQVTMMFWYRQQPGQSLTLIATANQGSEATYESGFVIDKFPISRPNLTFSTLTVSNMSPEDSSIYLCSVRANEAFFGQGTRLTVV.

In its sample, this clone was seen a few times. The gene calls are TRBV7-2 and TRBJ2-7, with D maybe TRBD1 (5 bases). The CDR3 totals 15 residues. V lost 1 base and J 5 bases, leaving 15 bases between the germline ends. Germline-derived CDR1 and CDR2 are SGHTA and FQGNSA. CDR3 sequence reads: CASSLGPVLGDEQYF. In DNA, the CDR3 is TGTGCCAGCAGCTTAGGGCCAGTTCTAGGGGACGAGCAGTACTTC.

The chain combines TRBV29-1 with TRBJ1-4, with unresolved D. Trimming stripped 0 bases from V and 8 bases from J, with 7 bases between. Germline CDR1 and CDR2: SQVTM and ANQGSEA. The CDR3 spans 12 residues. In DNA form, the CDR3 reads TGCAGCGTTGAAGAATCTGGGGAAAAACTGTTTTTT. Protein sequence: CSVEESGEKLFF.

In its sample, this clone was seen a few times. The rearrangement links TRBV19 to TRBJ2-2; 8 bases align to TRBD1. The germline V gene has CDR1 LNHDA and CDR2 SQIVND (reference sequence). The CDR3 has 16 amino acids. J gave up 6 bases and V 9 bases, and 15 bases lay outside the gene matches. For the CDR3, the DNA is TGTGCCAGCCACCCCCCGGGGACAGGTCTCGCCGGGGAGCTGTTTTTT. This encodes CASHPPGTGLAGELFF.

Written as DNA, the CDR3 is TGTGCCAGTAGTCCCGGGACGGACTCCTACGAGCAGTACTTC. This translates into CASSPGTDSYEQYF. The V gene is TRBV19, the J gene TRBJ2-7; perhaps D is TRBD1 or TRBD2 (5 bases each). V lost 5 bases, J lost 0 bases, and 11 bases lay in between. Germline CDR1 reads LNHDA; CDR2 reads SQIVND (reference sequence). The CDR3 is 14 amino acids.

This clone was observed a few times. This chain links TRBV7-2 with TRBJ2-1; D is possibly TRBD2 (5 bases). With 5 bases removed from V and 10 bases from J, the gap between germline ends came to 15 bases. This CDR3 is 13 amino acids long. Germline V gene lookup returns CDR1 SGHTA and CDR2 FQGNSA. In DNA, the CDR3 is TGTGCCAGCAGCAATAATCTAGCATACGAGCAGTTCTTC. It translates to CASSNNLAYEQFF.

The chain uses TRBV5-4 and TRBJ2-2, with unresolved D. The CDR3 totals 14 residues. The germline V gene encodes CDR1 SGHNT and CDR2 YYREEE (reference sequence). Trimming removed 0 bases at V and 5 bases at J, with 8 bases between. The CDR3, as DNA: TGTGCCAGCAGCTTGGGGCGTCGGACCGGGGAGCTGTTTTTT. It specifies CASSLGRRTGELFF.

The rearrangement joins TRBV5-4 to TRBJ1-2, with 7 bases fitting TRBD1. The CDR3 totals 13 residues. The V and J ends lost 5 bases and 7 bases, in that order; junction bases with no gene match: 8. CDR1 and CDR2 (germline): SGHNT, YYREEE (reference sequence). For the CDR3, the DNA is TGTGCCAGCAGTTTCGACAGGGCTGGTGGCTACACCTTC. Amino acids: CASSFDRAGGYTF.

V and J are TRBV15 and TRBJ1-4; tentative D call: TRBD1 (5 bases). Trimming shortened V by 3 bases and J by 5 bases, and 7 bases separated the two germline ends. The CDR3 sequence is 13 residues long. Germline values: CDR1 LNHNV, CDR2 YYDKDF (reference sequence). CDR3 DNA sequence: TGTGCCACCAGCAGGAGACAGAATGAAAAACTGTTTTTT. Amino acids: CATSRRQNEKLFF.

The chain is built from TRBV23-1 and TRBJ1-2; possibly TRBD1 for D (6 bases). TRBV23-1 is flagged as an ORF with uncertain function. The CDR3 is 12 residues long. V was clipped by 7 bases and J by 8 bases, with 14 bases between them. The CDR3 reads CASTHREAGYTF. CDR3 in DNA: TGCGCCAGCACCCACAGGGAGGCCGGCTACACCTTC.

The chain joins TRBV18 to TRBJ2-7; D is possibly TRBD2 (6 bases). Trimming removed 3 bases at V and 2 bases at J, with 17 bases between. The CDR3 spans 16 residues. Germline CDR1 KGHSH, CDR2 LQKENI. The CDR3, as DNA: TGTGCCAGCTCACCTCAATTAAGGACGGGAGCCTACGAGCAGTACTTC. This encodes CASSPQLRTGAYEQYF.

This clone was seen only once. J is TRBJ2-7 and V is TRBV5-1; TRBD1 matches 10 bases. V shed 7 bases and J 5 bases; nucleotides not matched to a gene: 9. This CDR3 has 14 amino acids. The V gene's germline CDR1 is SGHRS and CDR2 YFSETQ. This CDR3 is CASGSGQGVDEQYF. The CDR3 nucleotides are TGCGCCAGCGGATCAGGACAGGGGGTCGACGAGCAGTACTTC.

This clone was recorded a few times. The V call is TRBV27, the J call TRBJ1-6; TRBD1 is a possible D gene (5 bases). The CDR3 sequence is 14 residues long. V was cut by 7 bases and J by 8 bases, with 15 bases left in between. The germline V gene encodes CDR1 MNHEY and CDR2 SMNVEV (reference sequence). CDR3 sequence (DNA): TGTGCCAGCACCTTTAGGGGAGGTGATTCACCCCTCCACTTT. It is translated as CASTFRGGDSPLHF.

V and J are TRBV29-1 and TRBJ1-2; tentatively, D is TRBD1 (6 bases). Trimming left V 6 bases short and J 8 bases short, with 10 bases between. The CDR3 extends over 10 amino acids. CDR1 SQVTM and CDR2 ANQGSEA come from the germline V gene. The CDR3 region is CSVQGRGYTF. Here the CDR3 DNA reads TGCAGCGTACAGGGACGCGGCTACACCTTC.